Below, 10 T cell receptor beta chains from the same sample are listed, as sequenced in a study of T cell changes during pregnancy in multiple sclerosis. The method was immunoSEQ multiplex PCR; TCRdb's version includes in-frame clones alone and lacks a portion of them. The table includes about 42,000 clones, roughly nine tenths detected once. The sample was CD4+ T cells from peripheral blood mononuclear cells, taken before pregnancy. The source is a female donor with multiple sclerosis, enrolled in a pregnancy study.

This clone was counted a single time. The chain employs TRBV2 and TRBJ2-3; 12 bases fit TRBD1. The trim removed 7 bases at V and 5 bases at J, leaving 7 bases unmatched. CDR3 size: 15 residues. CDR1 and CDR2 from the germline V gene are SNHLY and FYNNEI. DNA for the CDR3: TGTGCCAGCATTAGGGACAGGGGGCGAAAAGATACGCAGTATTTT. Protein product: CASIRDRGRKDTQYF.

The chain carries TRBV15 and TRBJ2-2; maybe TRBD1 (6 bases). V was cut by 0 bases and J by 5 bases, with 13 bases left in between. CDR3 length: 16 residues. Germline assignment: CDR1 LNHNV and CDR2 YYDKDF (reference sequence). The CDR3 region has the DNA TGTGCCACCAGCAGAGATTGGGGCAGGGGAACCGGGGAGCTGTTTTTT. This encodes CATSRDWGRGTGELFF.

The rearrangement uses TRBV10-3 and TRBJ1-2, with D tentatively TRBD1 (5 bases). Germline V gives CDR1 ENHRY, CDR2 SYGVKD. The CDR3 has 14 residues. The V end lost 1 base, the J end lost 4 bases, and 10 bases lay between the germline ends. CDR3 coding DNA: TGTGCCATCAGTGAGTATGACAGCAGCTATGGCTACACCTTC. Translating gives CAISEYDSSYGYTF.

The V call is TRBV5-6, the J call TRBJ2-3, with 7 bases that match TRBD2. The germline CDR1 and CDR2 sequences are SGHDT and YYEEEE. CDR3 length: 15 residues. J was trimmed by 2 bases and V by 1 base; bases with no gene match: 4. The CDR3 protein is CASSLWSGNTDTQYF. The CDR3 DNA is TGTGCCAGCAGCTTGTGGAGCGGGAACACAGATACGCAGTATTTT. Variable domain in full (rest from reference TRBV5-6 and TRBJ2-3): DAGVTQSPTHLIKTRGQQVTLRCSPKSGHDTVSWYQQALGQGPQFIFQYYEEEERQRGNFPDRFSGHQFPNYSSELNVNALLLGDSALYLCASSLWSGNTDTQYFGPGTRLTVL.

The gene calls are TRBV7-9 and TRBJ1-1; D gene ambiguous. V shed 5 bases and J shed 5 bases, with 18 bases lying between them. The CDR3 runs to 15 residues. From germline, CDR1 is SEHNR and CDR2 FQNEAQ (reference sequence). The CDR3 loop is CASSPPLRMMTEAFF. In nucleotides, the CDR3 is TGTGCCAGCAGCCCGCCCTTGAGGATGATGACTGAAGCTTTCTTT.

V and J are TRBV7-2 and TRBJ2-2, with unresolved D. V lost 1 base and J lost 1, with 7 bases in between. Germline lookup yields CDR1 SGHTA and CDR2 FQGNSA. This CDR3 has 15 residues. CDR3 sequence: CASSLVQLNTGELFF. The CDR3 DNA follows: TGTGCCAGCAGCTTAGTACAGCTGAACACCGGGGAGCTGTTTTTT. Variable domain in full (rest from reference TRBV7-2 and TRBJ2-2): GAGVSQSPSNKVTEKGKDVELRCDPISGHTALYWYRQSLGQGLEFLIYFQGNSAPDKSGLPSDRFSAERTGGSVSTLTIQRTQQEDSAVYLCASSLVQLNTGELFFGEGSRLTVL.

The chain is built from TRBV7-2 and TRBJ1-2, with D perhaps TRBD1 (5 bases). Trimming pared 7 bases from V and 8 bases from J, leaving 23 bases between. There are 15 residues in the CDR3. Germline CDR1 SGHTA, CDR2 FQGNSA. The CDR3 region has the DNA TGTGCCAGCATCCCTCGGGGGAACCCATTAGGCGGCTACACCTTC. Translating gives CASIPRGNPLGGYTF.

This chain links TRBV6-6 with TRBJ1-5; D gene unclear. The CDR3 runs to 15 residues. Germline-derived CDR1 and CDR2 are MNHNY and SVGAGI (reference sequence). Trimming removed 6 bases from V and 0 bases from J, with 12 bases in between. In DNA, the CDR3 is TGTGCCAGCAGGAACAGCGGGTATAGCAATCAGCCCCAGCATTTT. As protein: CASRNSGYSNQPQHF.

This chain joins TRBV4-2 and TRBJ1-1; tentative D call: TRBD1 (5 bases). Trimming took off 8 bases at V and 1 base at J, with 11 bases between the two ends. Looked up from germline, CDR1 is LGHNA and CDR2 is YNFKEQ. The CDR3 sequence is 13 residues long. CDR3 nucleotides: TGTGCCAGCTACCTCGGGGGGAACACTGAAGCTTTCTTT. Its protein is CASYLGGNTEAFF.

The chain links TRBV7-2 to TRBJ2-7; TRBD1 is a possible D gene (5 bases). Trimming removed 1 base from V and 4 bases from J, with 17 bases in between. In germline, CDR1 is SGHTA, CDR2 FQGNSA. The CDR3 is 16 amino acids. In DNA form, the CDR3 reads TGTGCCAGCAGCTTAGGGACACGACTCCTTGGGTACGAGCAGTACTTC. This gives the protein CASSLGTRLLGYEQYF.